What follows is one T cell receptor beta chain and its context. Antigen specificity is unknown. Study observations and caveats: The larger cohort examined one V-J beta rearrangement, not whole repertoires.

J was trimmed by 4 bases and V by 1 base; bases with no gene match: 6. Germline V lookup: CDR1 SGHVS, CDR2 FQNEAQ. The CDR3 extends over 16 amino acids. TCRdb re-analysed the 5' RACE reads in MiXCR, keeping a single row per CDR3 protein. The profile shows approximately 7,000 distinct CDR3 sequences, roughly half of them singletons. The receptor was derived from a female donor with breast cancer. The V gene is TRBV7-8, the J gene TRBJ1-4; 7 bases align to TRBD1. Sample: naive CD4+ T cells sorted from a lymph node. The subset is: naive CD4+ T cells, CD4+CD45RA+CD25-. This CDR3 is CASSLVMDRLNEKLFF. CDR3 sequence (DNA): TGTGCCAGCAGCTTAGTGATGGACAGGCTTAATGAAAAACTGTTTTTT. Filled out from reference TRBV7-8 and TRBJ1-4, the complete variable domain reads GAGVSQSPRYKVAKRGQDVALRCDPISGHVSLFWYQQALGQGPEFLTYFQNEAQLDKSGLPSDRFFAERPEGSVSTLKIQRTQQEDSAVYLCASSLVMDRLNEKLFFGSGTQLSVL.